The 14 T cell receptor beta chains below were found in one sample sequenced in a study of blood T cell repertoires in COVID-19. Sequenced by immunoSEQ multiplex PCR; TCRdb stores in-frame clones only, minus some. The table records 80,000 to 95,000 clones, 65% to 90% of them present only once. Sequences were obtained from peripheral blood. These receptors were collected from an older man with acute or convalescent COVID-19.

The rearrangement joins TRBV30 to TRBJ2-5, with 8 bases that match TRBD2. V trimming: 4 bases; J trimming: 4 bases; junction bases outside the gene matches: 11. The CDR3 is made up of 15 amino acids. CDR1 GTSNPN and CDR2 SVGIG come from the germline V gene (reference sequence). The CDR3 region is CAWTLAAREVETQYF. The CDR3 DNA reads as TGTGCCTGGACACTAGCGGCTCGGGAGGTAGAGACCCAGTACTTC.

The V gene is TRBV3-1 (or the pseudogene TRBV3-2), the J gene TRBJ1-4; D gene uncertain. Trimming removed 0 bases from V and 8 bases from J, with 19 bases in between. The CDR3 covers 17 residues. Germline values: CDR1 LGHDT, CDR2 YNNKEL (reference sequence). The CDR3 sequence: CASSQDPVGVSWEKLFF. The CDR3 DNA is TGTGCCAGCAGCCAAGATCCGGTAGGAGTATCTTGGGAAAAACTGTTTTTT.

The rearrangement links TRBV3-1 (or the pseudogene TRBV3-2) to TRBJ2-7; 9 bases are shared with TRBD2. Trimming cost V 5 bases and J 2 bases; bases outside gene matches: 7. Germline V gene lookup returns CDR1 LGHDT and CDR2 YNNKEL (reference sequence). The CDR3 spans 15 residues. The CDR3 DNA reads TGTGCCAGCAGCTCTTCTAGCGGGAAGGCCTACGAGCAGTACTTC. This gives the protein CASSSSSGKAYEQYF.

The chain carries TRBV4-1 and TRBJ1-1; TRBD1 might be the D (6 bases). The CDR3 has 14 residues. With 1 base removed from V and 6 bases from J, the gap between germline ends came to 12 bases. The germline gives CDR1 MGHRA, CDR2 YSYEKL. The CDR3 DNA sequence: TGCGCCAGCAGCCAAGCGACTCAGGGGTCTGAAGCTTTCTTT. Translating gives CASSQATQGSEAFF.

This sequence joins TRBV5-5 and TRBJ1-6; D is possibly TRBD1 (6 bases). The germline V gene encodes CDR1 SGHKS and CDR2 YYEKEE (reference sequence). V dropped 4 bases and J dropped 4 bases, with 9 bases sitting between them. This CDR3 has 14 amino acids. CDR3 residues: CASSRDKYNSPLHF. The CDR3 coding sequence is TGTGCCAGCAGCCGGGACAAATATAATTCACCCCTCCACTTT.

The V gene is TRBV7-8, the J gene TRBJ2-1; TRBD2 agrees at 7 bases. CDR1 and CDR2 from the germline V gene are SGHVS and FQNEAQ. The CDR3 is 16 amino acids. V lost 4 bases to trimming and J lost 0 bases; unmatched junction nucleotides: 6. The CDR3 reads CASSSSGGSSYNEQFF. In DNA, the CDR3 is TGTGCCAGCAGCTCTAGCGGAGGGAGCTCCTACAATGAGCAGTTCTTC.

In nucleotides, the CDR3 is TGTGCCAGTAGTATGAAACTAGCGGGACAACTCTCCTACAATGAACGATACAATGAGCAGTTCTTC. It yields the protein CASSMKLAGQLSYNERYNEQFF. J is TRBJ2-1 and V is TRBV19, with 10 bases identical to TRBD2. This CDR3 is built from 22 residues. V lost 3 bases, J lost 4 bases, and 24 bases stayed unmatched. Germline assignment: CDR1 LNHDA and CDR2 SQIVND (reference sequence).

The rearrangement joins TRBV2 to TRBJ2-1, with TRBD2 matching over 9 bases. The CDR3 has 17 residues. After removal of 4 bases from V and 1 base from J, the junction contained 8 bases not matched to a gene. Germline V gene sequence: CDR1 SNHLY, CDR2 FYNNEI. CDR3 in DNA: TGTGCCAGCAGTGGGAGTCGCGGGAGGGGGTCCTACAATGAGCAGTTCTTC. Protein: CASSGSRGRGSYNEQFF.

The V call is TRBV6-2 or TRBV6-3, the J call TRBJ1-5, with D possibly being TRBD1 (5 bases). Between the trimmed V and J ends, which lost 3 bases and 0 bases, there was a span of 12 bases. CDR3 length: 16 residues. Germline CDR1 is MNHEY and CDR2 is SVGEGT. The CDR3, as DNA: TGTGCCAGCAGTTATATCCCCGACAGTAGCAATCAGCCCCAGCATTTT. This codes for CASSYIPDSSNQPQHF.

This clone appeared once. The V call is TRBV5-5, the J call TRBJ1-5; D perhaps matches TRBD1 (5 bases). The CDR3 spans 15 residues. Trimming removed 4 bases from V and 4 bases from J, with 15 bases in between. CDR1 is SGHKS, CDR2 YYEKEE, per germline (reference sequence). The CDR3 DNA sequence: TGTGCCAGCAGCCCCCAGGGACTCCCTAATCAGCCCCAGCATTTT. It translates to CASSPQGLPNQPQHF.

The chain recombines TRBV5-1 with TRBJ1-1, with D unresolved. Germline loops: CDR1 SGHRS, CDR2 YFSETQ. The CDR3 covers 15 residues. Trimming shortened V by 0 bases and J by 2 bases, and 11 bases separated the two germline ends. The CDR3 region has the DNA TGCGCCAGCAGCTTGGAGGCCAGGTCAAACACTGAAGCTTTCTTT. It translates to CASSLEARSNTEAFF.

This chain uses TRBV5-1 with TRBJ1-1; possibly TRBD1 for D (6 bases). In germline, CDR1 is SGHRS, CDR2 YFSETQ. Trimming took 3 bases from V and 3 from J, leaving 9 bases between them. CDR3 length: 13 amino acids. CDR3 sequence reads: CASSYSGDTEAFF. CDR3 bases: TGCGCCAGCAGCTACTCAGGGGACACTGAAGCTTTCTTT.

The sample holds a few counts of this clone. CDR3 residues: CASSSQRELQKTQYF. DNA of the CDR3: TGTGCCAGCAGCTCCCAGCGGGAGCTGCAAAAGACCCAGTACTTC. The V and J genes are TRBV7-2 and TRBJ2-5; TRBD2 matches at 8 bases. The trim removed 4 bases at V and 6 bases at J, leaving 10 bases unmatched. The CDR3 runs to 15 residues. Per germline, CDR1 SGHTA and CDR2 FQGNSA.

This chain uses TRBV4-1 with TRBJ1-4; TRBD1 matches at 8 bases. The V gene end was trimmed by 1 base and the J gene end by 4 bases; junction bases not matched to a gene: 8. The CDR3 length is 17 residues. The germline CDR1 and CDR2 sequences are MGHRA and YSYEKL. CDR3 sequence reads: CASSQGQGAGYNEKLFF. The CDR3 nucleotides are TGCGCCAGCAGCCAAGGTCAGGGGGCGGGTTATAATGAAAAACTGTTTTTT.